This TCR beta chain emerged from a study of Ad26.COV2.S vaccination and SARS-CoV-2 variants. About the study: The trial was COV1001 and the donor's arm was Ad26.COV2.S. The vaccine Ad26.COV2.S was put into the muscle once, or twice with 56 days between.

Libraries were prepared by immunoSEQ multiplex PCR; TCRdb keeps only in-frame clonotypes and omits some of them. The repertoire holds some 340,000 clones, with around 81% as singletons. The CDR3 consists of 15 residues. The J segment lost 7 bases and the V segment lost 4 bases, leaving 8 bases of the junction unmatched. Germline values: CDR1 SGHRS, CDR2 YFSETQ. This clone was seen a single time. Noted treatment: some 20 received Ad26.COV2.S at low or high dose, single or two shots; roughly five received placebo; per-sample allocation not given. Repertoires come from day 63 after the first vaccine or placebo injection. This Boston cohort included adults aged 18-55 years. This vaccine is an Ad26 vector that expresses the Wuhan-strain SARS-CoV-2 spike.

The sample was peripheral blood, taken in a trial of Ad26.COV2.S vaccine versus placebo. The sequence came from a person aged 18-65 years who received the Ad26.COV2.S COVID-19 vaccine or a placebo. The chain carries TRBV5-1 and TRBJ2-5; 12 nucleotides align to TRBD1. Here the CDR3 DNA reads TGCGCCAGCAGCCCTGGGACAGGGGGCGTAGGGACCCAGTACTTC. This codes for CASSPGTGGVGTQYF.